One and the same sample provided the 31 T cell receptor beta chains below, sequenced in a study of cytomegalovirus exposure and HLA in healthy donors. The PCR made use of 60 Vbeta and 13 Jbeta primers. Profiling relied on immunoSEQ multiplex PCR, and the TCRdb table lists in-frame clones only, not all of them. Here the sample spans roughly 160,000 clones, about 75% being singletons. Sequenced sample: PBMCs. Receptors were obtained from a female donor in good health and CMV-seronegative.

This clone occurred a few times. This chain uses TRBV5-1 with TRBJ1-4; D not certain. Trimming removed 3 bases from V and 3 bases from J, with 15 bases in between. This CDR3 has 16 residues. Germline-derived CDR1 and CDR2 are SGHRS and YFSETQ. This CDR3 is CASSSSPSGANEKLFF. For the CDR3, the DNA is TGCGCCAGCAGCTCCTCACCGTCGGGAGCTAATGAAAAACTGTTTTTT.

The chain joins TRBV2 to TRBJ1-2; D may be TRBD1 (5 bases). Germline V gene data show CDR1 as SNHLY and CDR2 as FYNNEI. Trimming took 8 bases from V and 2 from J, leaving 6 bases between them. CDR3 size: 11 residues. Here the CDR3 reads CASDSNYGYTF. The CDR3 DNA reads as TGTGCCAGCGACAGCAACTATGGCTACACCTTC.

The chain employs TRBV4-3 and TRBJ2-1; D remains unclear. Trimming stripped 1 base from V and 0 bases from J, with 19 bases between. Germline CDR1 and CDR2: LGHNA and YSLEER. This CDR3 has 19 amino acids. DNA of the CDR3: TGCGCCAGCAGCCAAGTACACCGGGTGGCTCCGAGCTCCTACAATGAGCAGTTCTTC. Residues: CASSQVHRVAPSSYNEQFF.

The chain employs TRBV19 and TRBJ2-3; D call uncertain. The CDR3 covers 14 residues. V was pared by 10 bases and J by 1 base, with 15 bases between. The germline V gene encodes CDR1 LNHDA and CDR2 SQIVND (reference sequence). The CDR3 sequence is CATTTAQGTDTQYF. In DNA form, the CDR3 reads TGTGCCACCACGACCGCGCAGGGCACAGATACGCAGTATTTT.

The chain links TRBV5-1 to TRBJ2-7; D not certain. V lost 3 bases to trimming and J lost 7 bases, with 14 bases between them. The CDR3 has 13 amino acids. Per germline, CDR1 SGHRS and CDR2 YFSETQ. Here the CDR3 reads CASSSPTLVEQYF. DNA for the CDR3: TGCGCCAGCAGCTCCCCCACTCTCGTGGAGCAGTACTTC.

This chain connects TRBV9 to TRBJ2-3, with 7 bases aligning to TRBD2. The trim removed 6 bases at V and 4 bases at J, leaving 8 bases unmatched. The CDR3 runs to 14 residues. The germline V gene has CDR1 SGDLS and CDR2 YYNGEE. The CDR3, as DNA: TGTGCCAGCACGAGGGGAGGGCCCTCAGATACGCAGTATTTT. It is translated as CASTRGGPSDTQYF.

The V gene is TRBV29-1, the J gene TRBJ1-1; no clear D. V was pared by 3 bases and J by 0 bases, with 8 bases between. This CDR3 has 13 residues. Per germline, CDR1 SQVTM and CDR2 ANQGSEA. The CDR3 region is CSVEGSMNTEAFF. Written as DNA, the CDR3 is TGCAGCGTTGAGGGCAGCATGAACACTGAAGCTTTCTTT.

The V and J genes are TRBV28 and TRBJ2-1; D might be TRBD2 (7 bases). Trimming removed 2 bases at V and 7 bases at J, with 18 bases between. In germline, CDR1 is MDHEN, CDR2 SYDVKM. The CDR3 totals 16 residues. The CDR3 DNA follows: TGTGCCAGCAGTTTAGGGCGGGGGACCAGGGGAAATGAGCAGTTCTTC. This encodes CASSLGRGTRGNEQFF.

This clone was observed once. The genes are TRBV28 and TRBJ1-2; D not resolved. The germline V gene has CDR1 MDHEN and CDR2 SYDVKM. V was cut by 2 bases and J by 0 bases, with 10 bases left in between. This CDR3 has 15 amino acids. The CDR3 sequence: CASSLGQTTNYGYTF. The CDR3 DNA reads as TGTGCCAGCAGTTTAGGGCAGACGACTAACTATGGCTACACCTTC.

The rearrangement joins TRBV7-2 to TRBJ1-1; weak D call: TRBD1 (6 bases). Germline V lookup: CDR1 SGHTA, CDR2 FQGNSA. This CDR3 region has 15 residues. V dropped 6 bases and J dropped 6 bases, with 20 bases sitting between them. CDR3 amino acids: CASSSGQFSRAEAFF. CDR3 nucleotide sequence: TGTGCCAGCAGTTCCGGACAGTTTAGTCGCGCTGAAGCTTTCTTT.

In this sample, this clone turned up a few times. The rearrangement links TRBV4-3 to TRBJ2-1; 10 bases align to TRBD2. V lost 0 bases, J lost 4 bases, and 3 bases stayed unmatched. The CDR3 totals 16 residues. Germline CDR1 reads LGHNA; CDR2 reads YSLEER. CDR3 loop: CASSQEGLARYNEQFF. CDR3 sequence (DNA): TGCGCCAGCAGCCAAGAGGGACTAGCGCGGTACAATGAGCAGTTCTTC.

The chain combines TRBV7-9 with TRBJ2-7; possibly TRBD2 for D (6 bases). CDR3 length: 15 amino acids. Looked up from germline, CDR1 is SEHNR and CDR2 is FQNEAQ (reference sequence). V was trimmed by 1 base and J by 3 bases, leaving 13 bases between them. CDR3 nucleotides: TGTGCCAGCAGCTTAGAGGGGTCCGGGGGCTACGAGCAGTACTTC. This translates into CASSLEGSGGYEQYF.

This chain connects TRBV6-5 to TRBJ1-5; the D gene is possibly TRBD1 (5 bases). The CDR3 has 16 residues. V lost 4 bases to trimming and J lost 5 bases, with 18 bases between them. Germline lookup yields CDR1 MNHEY and CDR2 SVGAGI. CDR3 coding DNA: TGTGCCAGCAGTTCAGGGCGGGAAGGACTCCATCAGCCCCAGCATTTT. Encoded protein: CASSSGREGLHQPQHF.

The rearrangement uses TRBV19 and TRBJ2-1, with 9 nucleotides matching TRBD2. After removal of 8 bases from V and 5 bases from J, the junction contained 10 bases not matched to a gene. Germline CDR1 reads LNHDA; CDR2 reads SQIVND (reference sequence). The CDR3 is 15 residues long. CDR3 in DNA: TGTGCCAGTTTGAGTAGTAGCGGGAGCCACAATGAGCAGTTCTTC. It specifies CASLSSSGSHNEQFF.

The V call is TRBV7-9, the J call TRBJ2-5; TRBD1 might be the D (5 bases). TRBJ2-7 explains the end of the DNA better; the J call may be wrong. Germline V gene data show CDR1 as SEHNR and CDR2 as FQNEAQ (reference sequence). The CDR3 is 14 residues long. This CDR3 is CASSFSTAMHEQYF. The CDR3 nucleotides are TGTGCCAGCAGCTTTTCGACAGCCATGCACGAGCAGTACTTC.

This sequence joins TRBV18 and TRBJ1-1; no firm D call. The V gene lost 6 bases and the J gene lost 1 base, with 9 bases spanning the gap. The CDR3 is made up of 13 amino acids. The germline CDR1 and CDR2 sequences are KGHSH and LQKENI. The CDR3 loop is CASSPTRNTEAFF. The CDR3 nucleotides are TGTGCCAGCTCGCCAACAAGGAACACTGAAGCTTTCTTT.

V gene TRBV29-1 combines with J gene TRBJ1-2, with D tentatively TRBD1 (5 bases). CDR3 length equals 13 residues. V was clipped by 5 bases and J by 7 bases, with 17 bases between them. Looked up from germline, CDR1 is SQVTM and CDR2 is ANQGSEA. The CDR3 nucleotides are TGCAGCGTTCATCGCACAGGAGCCCTTGGCTACACCTTC. It specifies CSVHRTGALGYTF.

The rearrangement uses TRBV25-1 and TRBJ2-5, with 10 bases aligning to TRBD2. CDR1 and CDR2 from the germline V gene are MGHDK and SYGVNS. Trimming removed 3 bases from V and 2 bases from J; junction bases left unmatched: 6. The CDR3 sequence is 16 residues long. The CDR3 spells CASSDPASGGQETQYF. Here the CDR3 DNA reads TGTGCCAGCAGTGACCCGGCTAGCGGGGGACAAGAGACCCAGTACTTC.

This chain links TRBV4-1 with TRBJ2-5; 10 bases are a match to TRBD2. In germline, CDR1 is MGHRA, CDR2 YSYEKL. The V and J ends lost 3 bases and 5 bases, in that order; junction bases with no gene match: 9. The CDR3 has 16 amino acids. The CDR3 DNA reads as TGCGCCAGCAGCCAGGGCATAGCGGGGGGATTGGAGACCCAGTACTTC. Translating it yields CASSQGIAGGLETQYF.

This clone was detected only a few times. The J gene is TRBJ2-3, the V gene TRBV10-3; D perhaps matches TRBD2 (7 bases). Germline V CDR1 and CDR2: ENHRY, SYGVKD. V dropped 7 bases and J dropped 6 bases, with 17 bases sitting between them. The CDR3 is made up of 14 amino acids. DNA of the CDR3: TGTGCCATCAAAGAGGGGGGGCCGGGGGATACGCAGTATTTT. It is translated as CAIKEGGPGDTQYF.

This chain connects TRBV7-9 to TRBJ1-6, with 9 bases identical to TRBD1. Trimming removed 1 base from V and 7 bases from J; junction bases left unmatched: 8. Germline V lookup: CDR1 SEHNR, CDR2 FQNEAQ (reference sequence). The CDR3 loop spans 17 amino acids. The chain's CDR3 is CASSLGKQGARNSPLHF. The CDR3 DNA sequence: TGTGCCAGCAGCTTAGGAAAACAGGGGGCCCGGAATTCACCCCTCCACTTT. Combining the CDR3 with reference TRBV7-9 and TRBJ1-6 gives the whole variable domain DTGVSQNPRHKITKRGQNVTFRCDPISEHNRLYWYRQTLGQGPEFLTYFQNEAQLEKSRLLSDRFSAERPKGSFSTLEIQRTEQGDSAMYLCASSLGKQGARNSPLHFGNGTRLTVT.

The chain links TRBV30 to TRBJ2-4; 11 bases map to TRBD1. J was trimmed by 1 base and V by 2 bases; bases with no gene match: 4. Germline lookup yields CDR1 GTSNPN and CDR2 SVGIG (reference sequence). The CDR3 totals 16 residues. CDR3 DNA sequence: TGTGCCTGGAGTCGGGACAGGGGGGTGGCCAAAAACATTCAGTACTTC. Translated, it gives CAWSRDRGVAKNIQYF.

This rearrangement joins TRBV30 to TRBJ2-3; D is possibly TRBD1 (5 bases). The CDR3 is made up of 13 amino acids. Germline V gene sequence: CDR1 GTSNPN, CDR2 SVGIG (reference sequence). V was cut by 6 bases and J by 1 base, with 11 bases left in between. This chain's CDR3 is CACPGRGTDTQYF. The CDR3 nucleotides are TGTGCCTGCCCCGGCAGGGGCACAGATACGCAGTATTTT.

This clone was detected a few times. The rearrangement links TRBV4-2 to TRBJ1-2; the D is unclear. Trimming removed 0 bases from V and 7 bases from J, with 12 bases in between. The CDR3 sequence is 14 residues long. Germline loops: CDR1 LGHNA, CDR2 YNFKEQ. The CDR3 sequence is CASSQELRSLGYTF. The CDR3, as DNA: TGTGCCAGCAGCCAAGAGCTCAGGTCCCTTGGCTACACCTTC.

The rearrangement joins TRBV5-5 to TRBJ2-1, with 8 bases that match TRBD2. This CDR3 region has 16 residues. V shed 4 bases and J 3 bases; nucleotides not matched to a gene: 9. Germline V gives CDR1 SGHKS, CDR2 YYEKEE (reference sequence). The CDR3 protein is CASSRGAGGVYNEQFF. CDR3 coding DNA: TGTGCCAGCAGCCGGGGGGCGGGAGGCGTCTACAATGAGCAGTTCTTC. The full variable domain, with the rest looked up from reference TRBV5-5 and TRBJ2-1, is DAGVTQSPTHLIKTRGQQVTLRCSPISGHKSVSWYQQVLGQGPQFIFQYYEKEERGRGNFPDRFSARQFPNYSSELNVNALLLGDSALYLCASSRGAGGVYNEQFFGPGTRLTVL.

This chain uses TRBV28 with TRBJ1-1, with D possibly TRBD1 on 6 matching bases. Germline-derived CDR1 and CDR2 are MDHEN and SYDVKM. This CDR3 comprises 16 residues. V lost 7 bases and J lost 0, with 18 bases in between. The CDR3 nucleotides read TGTGCCAGCACCCTGGGGGGGGCGATCATGAACACTGAAGCTTTCTTT. This encodes CASTLGGAIMNTEAFF.

This rearrangement joins TRBV30 to TRBJ1-6, with 8 bases lining up with TRBD1. The length of the CDR3 is 13 residues. CDR1 and CDR2 (germline): GTSNPN, SVGIG (reference sequence). V lost 1 base, J lost 7 bases, and 0 bases stayed unmatched. The CDR3 DNA sequence: TGTGCCTGGAGTGGGACAGGGAATTCACCCCTCCACTTT. It specifies CAWSGTGNSPLHF.

The chain joins TRBV6-7 to TRBJ2-7, with 9 bases identical to TRBD1. TRBV6-7 is an ORF, with its function uncertain. The CDR3 length is 12 residues. The junction had 5 bases not matched to a gene; V was cut back by 11 bases and J by 3 bases. The CDR3 loop is CASVGQGYEQYF. CDR3 bases: TGTGCCTCCGTGGGACAGGGCTACGAGCAGTACTTC.

This clone has a single count. V usage is TRBV4-1 and J usage is TRBJ1-5; D perhaps matches TRBD1 (5 bases). The CDR3 spans 15 residues. V was trimmed by 0 bases and J by 2 bases, leaving 8 bases between them. Looked up from germline, CDR1 is MGHRA and CDR2 is YSYEKL. The CDR3 here is CASSQDPGGNQPQHF. CDR3 sequence (DNA): TGCGCCAGCAGCCAAGATCCGGGGGGCAATCAGCCCCAGCATTTT.

The chain uses TRBV29-1 and TRBJ1-1; D unclear. In germline, CDR1 is SQVTM, CDR2 ANQGSEA. The CDR3 is 13 amino acids. With 3 bases removed from V and 0 bases from J, the gap between germline ends came to 8 bases. The CDR3, as DNA: TGCAGCGTTGAGAGGACTATGAACACTGAAGCTTTCTTT. This gives the protein CSVERTMNTEAFF.

In DNA, the CDR3 is TGTGCCAGCAGTGAAAGTTGGACAGGCTACGAGCAGTACTTC. Its protein is CASSESWTGYEQYF. The chain carries TRBV6-1 and TRBJ2-7; 7 bases align to TRBD1. Germline CDR1 MNHNS, CDR2 SASEGT. The CDR3 length is 14 residues. V dropped 2 bases and J dropped 3; count of bases not matched to a gene: 4.